The T cell receptor (beta chain) under discussion was sequenced for a study of T cells in Graves' hyperthyroidism and ophthalmopathy. Uncontrolled infection, other autoimmune disease, pregnancy or lactation excluded patients. RNA transcripts provided the source from which TCR beta CDR3 regions were amplified. The HTBI primer set was used in a first-round RT-PCR of the TCR CDR3. From the multiplex PCR reads, TCRdb called clonotypes with MiXCR, one entry per CDR3 protein. The table records around 530,000 distinct CDR3 sequences, about 15% of them present only once. Study-wide findings and caveats: From stable hyperthyroidism, ophthalmopathy was set apart by a 13 V-J model.

Germline trimming cut 3 bases from V and 8 bases from J; bases unmatched to any gene: 11. Germline-derived CDR1 and CDR2 are SGDLS and YYNGEE. The CDR3 runs to 17 residues. In its sample, this clonotype was seen a few times. Its target is unknown. The receptor comes from a woman younger than 35 with Graves' ophthalmopathy. The sequenced material came from blood. The chain has TRBV9 and TRBJ2-3, with 14 bases lining up with TRBD2. CDR3 residues: CASSGSPGLAGEGTQYF. The CDR3 nucleotides read TGTGCCAGCAGCGGGTCGCCGGGACTAGCGGGGGAAGGTACGCAGTATTTT.